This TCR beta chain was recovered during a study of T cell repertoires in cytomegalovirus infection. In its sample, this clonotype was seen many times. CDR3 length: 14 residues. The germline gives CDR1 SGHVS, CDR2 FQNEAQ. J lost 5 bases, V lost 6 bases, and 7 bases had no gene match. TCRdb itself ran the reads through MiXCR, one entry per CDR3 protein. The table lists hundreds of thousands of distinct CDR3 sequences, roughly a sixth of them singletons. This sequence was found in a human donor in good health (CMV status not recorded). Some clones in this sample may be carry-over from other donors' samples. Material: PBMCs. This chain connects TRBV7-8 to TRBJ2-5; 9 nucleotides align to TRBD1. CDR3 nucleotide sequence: TGTGCCAGCAGACACAGGGGGCGCGTCGAGACCCAGTACTTC. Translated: CASRHRGRVETQYF.